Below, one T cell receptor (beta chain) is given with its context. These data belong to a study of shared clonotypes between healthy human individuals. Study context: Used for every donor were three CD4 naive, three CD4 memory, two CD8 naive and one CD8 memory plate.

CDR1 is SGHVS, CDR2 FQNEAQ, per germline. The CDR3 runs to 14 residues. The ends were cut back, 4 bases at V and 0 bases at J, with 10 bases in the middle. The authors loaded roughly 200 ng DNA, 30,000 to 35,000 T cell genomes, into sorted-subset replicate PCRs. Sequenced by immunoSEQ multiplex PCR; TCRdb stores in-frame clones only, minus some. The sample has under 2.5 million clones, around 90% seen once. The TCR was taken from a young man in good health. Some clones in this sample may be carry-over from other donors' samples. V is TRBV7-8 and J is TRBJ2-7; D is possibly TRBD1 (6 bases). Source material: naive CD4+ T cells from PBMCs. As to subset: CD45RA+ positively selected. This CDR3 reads CASSSRGSSYEQYF. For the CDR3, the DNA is TGTGCCAGCAGCTCAAGGGGGAGCTCCTACGAGCAGTACTTC.